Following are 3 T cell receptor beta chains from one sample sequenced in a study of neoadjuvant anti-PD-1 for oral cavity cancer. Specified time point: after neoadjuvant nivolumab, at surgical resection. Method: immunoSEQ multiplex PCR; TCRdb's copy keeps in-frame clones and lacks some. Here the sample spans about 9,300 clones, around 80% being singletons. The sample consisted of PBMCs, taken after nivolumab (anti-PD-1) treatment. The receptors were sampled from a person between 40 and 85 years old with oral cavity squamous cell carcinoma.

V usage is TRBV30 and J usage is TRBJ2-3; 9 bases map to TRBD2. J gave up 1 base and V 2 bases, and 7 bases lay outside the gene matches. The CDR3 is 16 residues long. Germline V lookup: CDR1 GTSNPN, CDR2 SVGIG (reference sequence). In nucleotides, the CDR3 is TGTGCCTGGAGTAAAGGCGCTAGCGGGGGCACAGATACGCAGTATTTT. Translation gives CAWSKGASGGTDTQYF. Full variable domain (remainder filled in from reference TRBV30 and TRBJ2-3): SQTIHQWPATLVQPVGSPLSLECTVEGTSNPNLYWYRQAAGRGLQLLFYSVGIGQISSEVPQNLSASRPQDRQFILSSKKLLLSDSGFYLCAWSKGASGGTDTQYFGPGTRLTVL.

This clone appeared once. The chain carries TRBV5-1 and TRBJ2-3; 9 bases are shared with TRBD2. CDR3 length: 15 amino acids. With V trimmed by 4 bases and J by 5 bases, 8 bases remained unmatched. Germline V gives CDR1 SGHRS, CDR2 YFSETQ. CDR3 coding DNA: TGCGCCAGCAGCCCCGATAGCGGGGGAATAGATACGCAGTATTTT. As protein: CASSPDSGGIDTQYF. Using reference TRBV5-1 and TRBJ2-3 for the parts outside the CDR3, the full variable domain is KAGVTQTPRYLIKTRGQQVTLSCSPISGHRSVSWYQQTPGQGLQFLFEYFSETQRNKGNFPGRFSGRQFSNSRSEMNVSTLELGDSALYLCASSPDSGGIDTQYFGPGTRLTVL.

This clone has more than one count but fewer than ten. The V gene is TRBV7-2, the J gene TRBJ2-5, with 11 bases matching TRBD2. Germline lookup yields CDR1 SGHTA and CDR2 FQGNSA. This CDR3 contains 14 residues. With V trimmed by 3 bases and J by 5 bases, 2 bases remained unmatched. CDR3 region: CASSLTSGDETQYF. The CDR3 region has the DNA TGTGCCAGCAGCTTGACTAGCGGGGATGAGACCCAGTACTTC.